This T cell receptor beta chain was profiled in a study of OX40 agonist ivuxolimab in advanced cancers. Study background: Of mixed ages from roughly 23 to 80 and averaging 60 years, the group was about 80% male. Findings and caveats of the study: At 0.1-3.0 mg/kg, partial responders had clonal expansion among the lowest observed. Some patients who did not respond also had low normalized T-cell clonal expansion.

With regard to this clone: The antigen remains undetermined.

TCRdb's copy holds only in-frame clones and misses some; the assay was immunoSEQ multiplex PCR. This table has about 37,000 clones, roughly 87% appearing once. Drawing of blood for sampling happened at baseline, at cycle 4 day 1, and at cycle 7 day 1. The CDR3 has 11 amino acids. Germline V gene lookup returns CDR1 SGHTA and CDR2 FQGNSA. The ends were cut back, 10 bases at V and 2 bases at J, with 6 bases in the middle. Material: CD4+ or CD8+ T cells sorted from blood, obtained in a trial of the OX40 agonist ivuxolimab. This sequence joins TRBV7-2 and TRBJ1-3; D is undetermined. This TCR was sampled from an adult with an advanced solid tumor such as melanoma, head and neck, liver or kidney cancer. The CDR3 is CAIQTGNTIYF. The DNA of the CDR3 is TGTGCCATCCAAACTGGAAACACCATATATTTT.